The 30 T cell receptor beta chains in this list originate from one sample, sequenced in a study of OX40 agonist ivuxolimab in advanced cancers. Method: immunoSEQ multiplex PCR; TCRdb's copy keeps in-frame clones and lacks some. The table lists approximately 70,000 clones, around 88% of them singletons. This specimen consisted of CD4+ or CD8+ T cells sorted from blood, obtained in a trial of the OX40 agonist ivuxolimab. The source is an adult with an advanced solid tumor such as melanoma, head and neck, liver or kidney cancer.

The CDR3 DNA reads TGTGCCAGCAGTAAGGCCGGGACAGGGAGTGAAAAACTGTTTTTT. It codes for CASSKAGTGSEKLFF. The rearrangement uses TRBV28 and TRBJ1-4, with 9 bases aligning to TRBD1. The CDR3 totals 15 residues. Germline V gene sequence: CDR1 MDHEN, CDR2 SYDVKM. V shed 5 bases and J 7 bases; nucleotides not matched to a gene: 8.

The CDR3 DNA reads as TGTGCCAGCAGGACAATAGCGGGGGGAGAAGCTTTCTTT. It yields the protein CASRTIAGGEAFF. This chain uses TRBV11-2 with TRBJ1-1, with TRBD1 as a possible D gene (5 bases). V was cut by 6 bases and J by 8 bases, with 16 bases left in between. The germline gives CDR1 SGHAT, CDR2 FQNNGV. This CDR3 contains 13 residues.

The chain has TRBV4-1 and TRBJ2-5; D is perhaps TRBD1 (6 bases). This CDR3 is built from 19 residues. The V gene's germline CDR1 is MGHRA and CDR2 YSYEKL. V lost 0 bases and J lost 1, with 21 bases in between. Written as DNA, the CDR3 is TGCGCCAGCAGCCAAGATGGTTTGGAGATCAGGGGTCGCCAAGAGACCCAGTACTTC. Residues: CASSQDGLEIRGRQETQYF.

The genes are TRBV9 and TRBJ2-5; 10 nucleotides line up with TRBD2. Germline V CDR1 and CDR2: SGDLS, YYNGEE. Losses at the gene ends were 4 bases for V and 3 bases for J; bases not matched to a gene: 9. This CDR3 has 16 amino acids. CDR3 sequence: CASSPHSGGTEETQYF. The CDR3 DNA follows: TGTGCCAGCAGCCCCCATAGCGGGGGGACAGAAGAGACCCAGTACTTC.

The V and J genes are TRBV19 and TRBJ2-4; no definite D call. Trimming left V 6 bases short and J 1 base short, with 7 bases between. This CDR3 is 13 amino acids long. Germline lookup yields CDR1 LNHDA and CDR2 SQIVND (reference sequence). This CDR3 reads CASSALAKNIQYF. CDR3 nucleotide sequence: TGTGCCAGTAGCGCCCTGGCCAAAAACATTCAGTACTTC.

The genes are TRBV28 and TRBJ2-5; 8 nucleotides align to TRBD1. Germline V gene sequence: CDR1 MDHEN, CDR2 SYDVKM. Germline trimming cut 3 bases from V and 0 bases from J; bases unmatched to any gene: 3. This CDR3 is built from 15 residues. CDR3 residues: CASSLAGGNQETQYF. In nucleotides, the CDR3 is TGTGCCAGCAGTTTGGCAGGGGGCAACCAAGAGACCCAGTACTTC.

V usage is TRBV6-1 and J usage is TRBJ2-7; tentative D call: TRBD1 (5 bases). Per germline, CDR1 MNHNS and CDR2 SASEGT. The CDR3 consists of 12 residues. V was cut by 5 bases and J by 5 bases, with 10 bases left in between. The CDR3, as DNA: TGTGCCAGCAGTCCTTTCAGGGACGAGCAGTACTTC. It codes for CASSPFRDEQYF.

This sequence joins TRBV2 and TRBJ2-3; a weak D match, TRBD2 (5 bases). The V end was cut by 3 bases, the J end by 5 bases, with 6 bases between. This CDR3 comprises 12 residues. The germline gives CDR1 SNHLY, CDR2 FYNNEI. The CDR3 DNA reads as TGTGCCAGCAGTGAGGGGAGAGATACGCAGTATTTT. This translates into CASSEGRDTQYF. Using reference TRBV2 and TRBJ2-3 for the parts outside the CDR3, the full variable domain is EPEVTQTPSHQVTQMGQEVILRCVPISNHLYFYWYRQILGQKVEFLVSFYNNEISEKSEIFDDQFSVERPDGSNFTLKIRSTKLEDSAMYFCASSEGRDTQYFGPGTRLTVL.

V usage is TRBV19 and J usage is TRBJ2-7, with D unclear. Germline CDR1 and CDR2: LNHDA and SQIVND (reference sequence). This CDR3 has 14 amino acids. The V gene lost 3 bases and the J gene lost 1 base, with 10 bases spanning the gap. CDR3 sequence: CASSIGPASYEQYF. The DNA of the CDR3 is TGTGCCAGTAGTATCGGCCCGGCTTCCTACGAGCAGTACTTC.

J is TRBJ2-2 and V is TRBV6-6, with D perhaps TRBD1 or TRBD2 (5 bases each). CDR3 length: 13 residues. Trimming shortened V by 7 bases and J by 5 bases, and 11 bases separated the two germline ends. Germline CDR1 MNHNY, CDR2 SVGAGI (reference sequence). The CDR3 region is CASTGTPTGELFF. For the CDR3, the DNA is TGTGCCAGCACCGGGACCCCTACCGGGGAGCTGTTTTTT.

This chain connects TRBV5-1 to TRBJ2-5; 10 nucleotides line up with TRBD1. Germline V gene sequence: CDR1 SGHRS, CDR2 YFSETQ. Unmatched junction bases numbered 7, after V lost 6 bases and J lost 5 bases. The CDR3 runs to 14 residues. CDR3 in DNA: TGCGCCAGCACCTTCCTGACAGGGGGCGAGACCCAGTACTTC. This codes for CASTFLTGGETQYF.

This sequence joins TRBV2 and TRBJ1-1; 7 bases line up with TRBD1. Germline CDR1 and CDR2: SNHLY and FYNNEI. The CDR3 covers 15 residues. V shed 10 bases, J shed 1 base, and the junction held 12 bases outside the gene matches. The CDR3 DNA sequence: TGTGCCACTGTACAGGGGCGGGCCGGGAACACTGAAGCTTTCTTT. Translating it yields CATVQGRAGNTEAFF.

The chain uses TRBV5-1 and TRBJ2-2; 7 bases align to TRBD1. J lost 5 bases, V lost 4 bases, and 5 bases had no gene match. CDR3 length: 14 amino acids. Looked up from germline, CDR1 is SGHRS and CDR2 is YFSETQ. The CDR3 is CASSRTGETGELFF. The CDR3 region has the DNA TGCGCCAGCAGCCGGACAGGCGAGACCGGGGAGCTGTTTTTT.

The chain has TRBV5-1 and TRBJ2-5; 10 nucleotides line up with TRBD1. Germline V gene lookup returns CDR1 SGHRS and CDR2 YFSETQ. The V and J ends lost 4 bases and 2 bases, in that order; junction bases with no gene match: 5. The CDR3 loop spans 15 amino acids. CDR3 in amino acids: CASSARTGGQETQYF. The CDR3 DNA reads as TGCGCCAGCAGCGCCCGGACAGGGGGACAAGAGACCCAGTACTTC.

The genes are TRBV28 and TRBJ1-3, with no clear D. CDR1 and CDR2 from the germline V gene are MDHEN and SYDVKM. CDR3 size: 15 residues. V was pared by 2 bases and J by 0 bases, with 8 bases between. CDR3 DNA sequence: TGTGCCAGCAGTTTACTCGTAGCCTCTGGAAACACCATATATTTT. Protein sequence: CASSLLVASGNTIYF. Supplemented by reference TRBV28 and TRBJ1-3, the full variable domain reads DVKVTQSSRYLVKRTGEKVFLECVQDMDHENMFWYRQDPGLGLRLIYFSYDVKMKEKGDIPEGYSVSREKKERFSLILESASTNQTSMYLCASSLLVASGNTIYFGEGSWLTVV.

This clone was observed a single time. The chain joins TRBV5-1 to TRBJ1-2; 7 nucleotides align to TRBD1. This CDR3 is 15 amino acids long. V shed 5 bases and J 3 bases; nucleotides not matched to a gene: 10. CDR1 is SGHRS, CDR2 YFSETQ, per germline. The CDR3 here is CASRPHKGADYGYTF. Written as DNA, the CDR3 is TGCGCCAGCAGGCCGCATAAGGGGGCTGACTATGGCTACACCTTC.

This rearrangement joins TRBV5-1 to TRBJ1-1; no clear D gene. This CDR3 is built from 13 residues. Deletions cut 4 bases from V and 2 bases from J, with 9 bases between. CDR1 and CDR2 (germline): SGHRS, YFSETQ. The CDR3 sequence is CASSQRDNTEAFF. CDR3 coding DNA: TGCGCCAGCAGCCAGAGAGACAACACTGAAGCTTTCTTT. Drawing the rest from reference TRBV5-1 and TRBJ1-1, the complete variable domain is KAGVTQTPRYLIKTRGQQVTLSCSPISGHRSVSWYQQTPGQGLQFLFEYFSETQRNKGNFPGRFSGRQFSNSRSEMNVSTLELGDSALYLCASSQRDNTEAFFGQGTRLTVV.

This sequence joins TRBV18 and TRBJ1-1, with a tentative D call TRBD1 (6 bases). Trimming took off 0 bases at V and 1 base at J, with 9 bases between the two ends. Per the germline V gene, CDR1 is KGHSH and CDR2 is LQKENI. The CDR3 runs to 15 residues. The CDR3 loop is CASSPPTRGNTEAFF. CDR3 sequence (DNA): TGTGCCAGCTCACCACCTACCAGGGGGAACACTGAAGCTTTCTTT.

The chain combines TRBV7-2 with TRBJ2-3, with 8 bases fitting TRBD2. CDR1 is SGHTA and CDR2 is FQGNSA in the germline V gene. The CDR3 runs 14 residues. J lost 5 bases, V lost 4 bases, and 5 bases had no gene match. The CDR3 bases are TGTGCCAGCAGCTCGGGACTAGTCTTAGATACGCAGTATTTT. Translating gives CASSSGLVLDTQYF.

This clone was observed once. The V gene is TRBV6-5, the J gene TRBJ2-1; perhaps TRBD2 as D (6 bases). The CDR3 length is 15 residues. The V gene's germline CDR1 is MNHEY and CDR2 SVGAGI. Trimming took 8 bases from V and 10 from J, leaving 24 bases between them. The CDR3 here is CASEPRGHLSGEQFF. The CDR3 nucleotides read TGTGCCAGCGAGCCGCGGGGCCACCTATCAGGGGAGCAGTTCTTC.

DNA for the CDR3: TGTGCCAGCTCGCTCACAGGGGAGGCTAATGAAAAACTGTTTTTT. Amino acids: CASSLTGEANEKLFF. The rearrangement joins TRBV18 to TRBJ1-4; TRBD1 aligns across 7 bases. This CDR3 is built from 15 residues. The V segment lost 6 bases and the J segment 3 bases; nucleotides outside the gene matches: 7. From germline, CDR1 is KGHSH and CDR2 LQKENI. Complete variable domain (other parts from reference TRBV18 and TRBJ1-4): NAGVMQNPRHLVRRRGQEARLRCSPMKGHSHVYWYRQLPEEGLKFMVYLQKENIIDESGMPKERFSAEFPKEGPSILRIQQVVRGDSAAYFCASSLTGEANEKLFFGSGTQLSVL.

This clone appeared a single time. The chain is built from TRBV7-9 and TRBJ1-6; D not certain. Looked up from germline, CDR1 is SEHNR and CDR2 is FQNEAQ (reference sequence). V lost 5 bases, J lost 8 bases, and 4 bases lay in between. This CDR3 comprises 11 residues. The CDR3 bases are TGTGCCAGCAGCCGAGATTCACCCCTCCACTTT. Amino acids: CASSRDSPLHF.

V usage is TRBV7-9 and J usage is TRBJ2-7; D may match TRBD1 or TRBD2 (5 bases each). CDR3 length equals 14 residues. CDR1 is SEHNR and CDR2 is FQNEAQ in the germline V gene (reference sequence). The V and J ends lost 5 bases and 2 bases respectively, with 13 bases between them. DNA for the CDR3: TGTGCCAGCAGCCCCGGGGCGAACACCTACGAGCAGTACTTC. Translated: CASSPGANTYEQYF.

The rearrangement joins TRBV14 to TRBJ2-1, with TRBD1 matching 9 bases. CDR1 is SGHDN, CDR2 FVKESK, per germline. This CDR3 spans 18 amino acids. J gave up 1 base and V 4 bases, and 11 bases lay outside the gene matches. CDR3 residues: CASSPPGTGRWSYNEQFF. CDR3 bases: TGTGCCAGCAGCCCCCCTGGGACAGGGCGTTGGTCCTACAATGAGCAGTTCTTC.

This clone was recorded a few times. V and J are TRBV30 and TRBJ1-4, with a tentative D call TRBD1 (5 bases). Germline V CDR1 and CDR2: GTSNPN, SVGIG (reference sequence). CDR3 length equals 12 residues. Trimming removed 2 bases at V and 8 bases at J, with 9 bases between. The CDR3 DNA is TGTGCCTGGAGTAGGGGAAAGGAAAAACTGTTTTTT. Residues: CAWSRGKEKLFF.

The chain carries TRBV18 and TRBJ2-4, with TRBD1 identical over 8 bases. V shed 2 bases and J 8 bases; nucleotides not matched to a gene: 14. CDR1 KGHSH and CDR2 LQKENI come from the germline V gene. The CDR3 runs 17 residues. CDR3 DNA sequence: TGTGCCAGCTCACCAGGGACAGGAGCTGCGGATAAGGACATTCAGTACTTC. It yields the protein CASSPGTGAADKDIQYF. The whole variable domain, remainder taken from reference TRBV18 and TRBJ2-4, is NAGVMQNPRHLVRRRGQEARLRCSPMKGHSHVYWYRQLPEEGLKFMVYLQKENIIDESGMPKERFSAEFPKEGPSILRIQQVVRGDSAAYFCASSPGTGAADKDIQYFGAGTRLSVL.

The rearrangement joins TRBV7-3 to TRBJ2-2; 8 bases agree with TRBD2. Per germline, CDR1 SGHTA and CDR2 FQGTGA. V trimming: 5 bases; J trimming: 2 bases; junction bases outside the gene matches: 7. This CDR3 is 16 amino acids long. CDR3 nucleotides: TGTGCCAGCAGCCCCACACTAGCGGCTAACACCGGGGAGCTGTTTTTT. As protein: CASSPTLAANTGELFF.

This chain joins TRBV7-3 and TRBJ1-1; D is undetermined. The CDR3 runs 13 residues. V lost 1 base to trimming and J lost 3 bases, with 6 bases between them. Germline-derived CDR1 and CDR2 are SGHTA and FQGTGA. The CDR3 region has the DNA TGTGCCAGCAGCTTAAGTCGTCACACTGAAGCTTTCTTT. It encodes CASSLSRHTEAFF.

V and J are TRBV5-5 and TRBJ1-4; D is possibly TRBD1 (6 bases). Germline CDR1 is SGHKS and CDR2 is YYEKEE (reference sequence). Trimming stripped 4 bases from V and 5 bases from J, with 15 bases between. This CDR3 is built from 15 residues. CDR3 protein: CASSDTGQSNEKLFF. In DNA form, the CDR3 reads TGTGCCAGCAGCGATACAGGACAGTCAAATGAAAAACTGTTTTTT.

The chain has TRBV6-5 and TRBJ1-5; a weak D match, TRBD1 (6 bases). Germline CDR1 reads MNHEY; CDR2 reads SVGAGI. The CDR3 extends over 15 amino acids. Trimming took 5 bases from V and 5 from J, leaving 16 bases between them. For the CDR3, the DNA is TGTGCCAGCAGTAGGACAGTAGCTCGGGATCAGCCCCAGCATTTT. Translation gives CASSRTVARDQPQHF.